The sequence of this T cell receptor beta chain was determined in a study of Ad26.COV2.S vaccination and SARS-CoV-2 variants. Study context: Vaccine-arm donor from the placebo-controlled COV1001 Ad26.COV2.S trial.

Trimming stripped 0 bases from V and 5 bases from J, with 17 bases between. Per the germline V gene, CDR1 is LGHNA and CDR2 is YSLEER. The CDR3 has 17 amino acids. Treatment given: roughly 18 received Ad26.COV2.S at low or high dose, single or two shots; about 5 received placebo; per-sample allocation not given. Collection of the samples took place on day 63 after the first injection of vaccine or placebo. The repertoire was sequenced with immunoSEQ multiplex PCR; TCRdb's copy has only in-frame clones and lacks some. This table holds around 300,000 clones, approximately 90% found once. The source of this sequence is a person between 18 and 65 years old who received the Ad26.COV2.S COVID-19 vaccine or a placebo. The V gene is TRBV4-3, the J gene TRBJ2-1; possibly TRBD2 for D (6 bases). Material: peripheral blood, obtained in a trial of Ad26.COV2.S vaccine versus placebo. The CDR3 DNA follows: TGCGCCAGCAGCCAAGACCCCACTTCGGGGGAGAACAATGAGCAGTTCTTC. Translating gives CASSQDPTSGENNEQFF.